A selection of T cell receptor beta chains follows, all from one sample in a study of blood T cell repertoires in COVID-19. This table comes from immunoSEQ multiplex PCR, and its TCRdb copy is limited to in-frame clones, with some not included. The data contain about 120,000 clones, around 80% of them singletons. The sequenced sample consisted of peripheral blood. Receptors originate from a man aged 70-80 years with acute or convalescent COVID-19. Both conserved end residues are part of each CDR3. Each record gives: D gene, J gene, V gene, clone size, CDR3 protein, CDR3 DNA. A D gene is named only where the DNA matches it firmly. Where a row states a size, it is once, few, many or the class of an expanded clone; other rows omit it.

D gene: .; J gene: TRBJ1-3; V gene: TRBV3-1/TRBV3-2; clone size: .; CDR3 protein: CASSQDPSRAHGNTIYF; CDR3 DNA: TGTGCCAGCAGCCAAGATCCCAGCAGGGCTCATGGAAACACCATATATTTT
D gene: TRBD1; J gene: TRBJ1-5; V gene: TRBV5-1; clone size: once; CDR3 protein: CASSPGGDQPQHF; CDR3 DNA: TGCGCCAGCAGCCCAGGGGGCGATCAGCCCCAGCATTTT
D gene: .; J gene: TRBJ1-5; V gene: TRBV4-1; clone size: .; CDR3 protein: CASSQSPRTDSNQPQHF; CDR3 DNA: TGCGCCAGCAGCCAATCCCCCCGGACAGATAGCAATCAGCCCCAGCATTTT
D gene: .; J gene: TRBJ1-5; V gene: TRBV6-2/TRBV6-3; clone size: .; CDR3 protein: CASSYSGGNQPQHF; CDR3 DNA: TGTGCCAGCAGTTATTCAGGGGGCAATCAGCCCCAGCATTTT
D gene: .; J gene: TRBJ2-2; V gene: TRBV6-5; clone size: .; CDR3 protein: CASSYSQGGYGELFF; CDR3 DNA: TGTGCCAGCAGTTACTCACAGGGGGGGTACGGGGAGCTGTTTTTT
D gene: TRBD1; J gene: TRBJ2-6; V gene: TRBV7-9; clone size: few; CDR3 protein: CASSSRLRTGTGANVLTF; CDR3 DNA: TGTGCCAGCAGCTCGAGACTACGGACAGGGACCGGGGCCAACGTCCTGACTTTC
D gene: .; J gene: TRBJ2-3; V gene: TRBV24-1; clone size: once; CDR3 protein: CATSEGQGRDTQYF; CDR3 DNA: TGTGCCACCAGTGAAGGCCAGGGTCGGGATACGCAGTATTTT
D gene: TRBD1; J gene: TRBJ1-4; V gene: TRBV2; clone size: .; CDR3 protein: CASTKTGGEEKLFF; CDR3 DNA: TGTGCCAGCACCAAGACAGGGGGTGAGGAAAAACTGTTTTTT
D gene: .; J gene: TRBJ1-5; V gene: TRBV19; clone size: .; CDR3 protein: CASSDSVLSNQPQHF; CDR3 DNA: TGTGCCAGTAGCGACAGTGTACTTAGCAATCAGCCCCAGCATTTT
D gene: .; J gene: TRBJ1-3; V gene: TRBV7-7; clone size: .; CDR3 protein: CASSLSPIGQGGSGNTIYF; CDR3 DNA: TGTGCCAGCAGCCTCTCCCCCATTGGGCAGGGCGGTTCTGGAAACACCATATATTTT
D gene: .; J gene: TRBJ1-1; V gene: TRBV7-2; clone size: .; CDR3 protein: CASSLGGGTEAFF; CDR3 DNA: TGTGCCAGCAGCTTAGGGGGAGGTACTGAAGCTTTCTTT
D gene: .; J gene: TRBJ2-1; V gene: TRBV6-2/TRBV6-3; clone size: .; CDR3 protein: CASSGNRLTYNEQFF; CDR3 DNA: TGTGCCAGCAGCGGGAACAGGTTAACCTACAATGAGCAGTTCTTC
D gene: TRBD1; J gene: TRBJ1-1; V gene: TRBV3-1/TRBV3-2; clone size: .; CDR3 protein: CASSPGQGNTEAFF; CDR3 DNA: TGTGCCAGCAGCCCGGGACAGGGGAACACTGAAGCTTTCTTT
D gene: .; J gene: TRBJ1-1; V gene: TRBV19; clone size: .; CDR3 protein: CASSRGANTEAFF; CDR3 DNA: TGTGCCAGTAGCAGGGGCGCCAACACTGAAGCTTTCTTT
D gene: .; J gene: TRBJ1-1; V gene: TRBV11-3; clone size: .; CDR3 protein: CASGQGSENRAFF; CDR3 DNA: TGTGCCAGCGGTCAGGGCTCTGAGAATAGAGCTTTCTTT
D gene: TRBD2; J gene: TRBJ2-2; V gene: TRBV24-1; clone size: .; CDR3 protein: CATSDLTGGPNGELFF; CDR3 DNA: TGTGCCACCAGTGATTTAACGGGAGGGCCCAACGGGGAGCTGTTTTTT
D gene: TRBD1; J gene: TRBJ1-3; V gene: TRBV6-6; clone size: .; CDR3 protein: CASRSTGDENTIYF; CDR3 DNA: TGTGCCAGCAGATCGACAGGGGACGAAAACACCATATATTTT
D gene: TRBD2; J gene: TRBJ2-5; V gene: TRBV5-5; clone size: .; CDR3 protein: CASSPSGRKETQYF; CDR3 DNA: TGTGCCAGCAGCCCCAGCGGGAGGAAGGAGACCCAGTACTTC
D gene: .; J gene: TRBJ2-2; V gene: TRBV7-3; clone size: .; CDR3 protein: CASSLDGRNTGELFF; CDR3 DNA: TGTGCCAGCAGCTTAGACGGGAGGAACACCGGGGAGCTGTTTTTT
D gene: TRBD1; J gene: TRBJ2-2; V gene: TRBV11-3; clone size: .; CDR3 protein: CASSNRQGTSYNTGELFF; CDR3 DNA: TGTGCCAGCAGCAACCGACAGGGGACATCATACAACACCGGGGAGCTGTTTTTT
D gene: TRBD2; J gene: TRBJ2-7; V gene: TRBV7-2; clone size: .; CDR3 protein: CASSFFVAGAYEQYF; CDR3 DNA: TGTGCCAGCAGCTTTTTCGTGGCGGGAGCCTACGAGCAGTACTTC
D gene: .; J gene: TRBJ2-1; V gene: TRBV3-1/TRBV3-2; clone size: .; CDR3 protein: CASSQDRVVGAEQFF; CDR3 DNA: TGTGCCAGCAGCCAAGATCGTGTGGTGGGGGCTGAGCAGTTCTTC
D gene: TRBD1; J gene: TRBJ1-2; V gene: TRBV3-1/TRBV3-2; clone size: .; CDR3 protein: CASSPRPGQDYGYTF; CDR3 DNA: TGTGCCAGCAGCCCCCGACCGGGACAGGACTATGGCTACACCTTC
D gene: .; J gene: TRBJ2-5; V gene: TRBV9; clone size: medium-sized; CDR3 protein: CASSPDQETQYF; CDR3 DNA: TGTGCCAGCAGCCCAGATCAAGAGACCCAGTACTTC
D gene: .; J gene: TRBJ1-6; V gene: TRBV6-6; clone size: .; CDR3 protein: CASSPLQVSNSPLHF; CDR3 DNA: TGTGCCAGCAGTCCTCTACAGGTTTCTAATTCACCCCTCCACTTT
D gene: TRBD1; J gene: TRBJ1-5; V gene: TRBV10-3; clone size: .; CDR3 protein: CAISARQGQNSNQPQHF; CDR3 DNA: TGTGCCATCAGTGCGAGACAGGGCCAAAATAGCAATCAGCCCCAGCATTTT
D gene: TRBD2; J gene: TRBJ2-7; V gene: TRBV5-4; clone size: .; CDR3 protein: CASSQRSAGAYEQYF; CDR3 DNA: TGTGCCAGCAGCCAGCGGTCGGCGGGAGCCTACGAGCAGTACTTC
D gene: .; J gene: TRBJ1-3; V gene: TRBV5-5; clone size: .; CDR3 protein: CASTRQEPSGNTIYF; CDR3 DNA: TGTGCCAGCACCAGACAGGAACCCTCTGGAAACACCATATATTTT
D gene: .; J gene: TRBJ2-7; V gene: TRBV19; clone size: .; CDR3 protein: CASSIDLSVSYEQYF; CDR3 DNA: TGTGCCAGTAGTATAGATCTGAGCGTCTCCTACGAGCAGTACTTC
D gene: .; J gene: TRBJ2-5; V gene: TRBV5-4; clone size: .; CDR3 protein: CASSPGDSGTRSQYF; CDR3 DNA: TGTGCCAGCAGCCCCGGGGATAGCGGTACCCGGAGCCAGTACTTC
D gene: .; J gene: TRBJ2-3; V gene: TRBV4-1; clone size: .; CDR3 protein: CASSQGGLLTQYF; CDR3 DNA: TGCGCCAGCAGCCAAGGGGGACTGCTTACGCAGTATTTT
D gene: .; J gene: TRBJ2-7; V gene: TRBV5-1; clone size: .; CDR3 protein: CASSLGGDFSYEQYF; CDR3 DNA: TGCGCCAGCAGCTTGGGTGGAGATTTCTCCTACGAGCAGTACTTC
D gene: .; J gene: TRBJ2-3; V gene: TRBV7-6; clone size: .; CDR3 protein: CASSLFLSGGEQTDTQYF; CDR3 DNA: TGTGCCAGCAGCTTATTTCTCTCGGGGGGCGAGCAAACAGATACGCAGTATTTT
D gene: .; J gene: TRBJ2-5; V gene: TRBV5-1; clone size: .; CDR3 protein: CASSLGAQGETQYF; CDR3 DNA: TGCGCCAGCAGCTTGGGCGCCCAGGGAGAGACCCAGTACTTC
D gene: .; J gene: TRBJ1-1; V gene: TRBV7-2; clone size: .; CDR3 protein: CASSLAGTNTEAFF; CDR3 DNA: TGTGCCAGCAGCTTAGCGGGGACAAACACTGAAGCTTTCTTT